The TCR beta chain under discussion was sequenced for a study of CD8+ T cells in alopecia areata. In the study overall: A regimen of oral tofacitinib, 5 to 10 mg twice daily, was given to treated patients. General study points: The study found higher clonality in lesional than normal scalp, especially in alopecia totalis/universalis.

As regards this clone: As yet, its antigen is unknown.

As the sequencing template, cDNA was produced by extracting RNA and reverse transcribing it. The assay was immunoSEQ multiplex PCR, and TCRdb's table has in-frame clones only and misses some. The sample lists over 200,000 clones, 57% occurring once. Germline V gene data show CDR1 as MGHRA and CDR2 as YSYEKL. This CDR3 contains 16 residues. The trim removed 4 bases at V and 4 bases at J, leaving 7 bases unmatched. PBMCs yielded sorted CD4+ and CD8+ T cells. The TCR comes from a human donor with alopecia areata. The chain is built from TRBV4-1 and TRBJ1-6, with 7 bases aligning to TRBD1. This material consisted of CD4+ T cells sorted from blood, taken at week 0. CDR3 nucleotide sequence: TGCGCCAGCAGCCTCCGATGGGGACAGTATAATTCACCCCTCCACTTT. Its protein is CASSLRWGQYNSPLHF.